This T cell receptor beta chain was documented in a study of PD-L1 blockade in urothelial cancer. About the research overall: Individuals in the cohort had been given 0 to 3 earlier chemotherapy regimens. Specimens of blood held a median count of roughly 140,000 T cells.

As for time point: pretreatment peripheral blood. Germline V gene sequence: CDR1 LNHDA, CDR2 SQIVND (reference sequence). The J segment lost 0 bases and the V segment lost 5 bases, leaving 10 bases of the junction unmatched. CDR3 length: 17 amino acids. As for this clone: Its antigen is not known.

Spiking of synthetic TCR analog templates was performed in each PCR. Using immunoSEQ multiplex PCR, the repertoire was profiled, and TCRdb retains in-frame clones only, with some absent. The sample yields 95,000 or so clones, around 86% seen once. General study findings and limits: Pretreatment clonality of the blood TCR repertoire below the median was predictive of superior survival.

The receptor comes from a man in his sixties with urothelial cancer. The J gene is TRBJ1-2, the V gene TRBV19; the match to TRBD1 covers 9 bases. Sequencing was performed on PBMCs, taken around atezolizumab (anti-PD-L1) treatment. The DNA for the CDR3 is TGTGCCAGTAGTCCGTCCGGGACAGGGACCTCTAACTATGGCTACACCTTC. It yields the protein CASSPSGTGTSNYGYTF.